Reported below is one TCR beta chain. The antigen this receptor binds is unknown. No quality values exist for individual bases; no much larger clone is one base distant. The sample is drawn from a study of T cells after yellow fever vaccination (dated by TCRdb to 2018 to 2020). Notes on the research overall: The SMART-Seq v4 Ultra Low Input RNA kit was used to prepare libraries from fractions with low cell numbers. Bulk TCR alpha and beta repertoires were sequenced longitudinally to track T-cell clones before and after primary and booster YFV17D yellow fever vaccination. The cohort comprised two healthy male donors, one aged 18 to 29 and one aged 30 to 40 years. Bulk PBMC replicates and cell subsets were isolated from blood drawn at multiple timepoints before and after both primary and secondary immunization. Overall results and qualifications from the work: The study included only two donors, which limits how far the findings can be generalized. FACS-sorted repertoires could contain abundant contaminating clonotypes from the bulk population, so computational filtering was required. The secondary T-cell response was weaker than the primary response but faster, peaking on day 5 instead of day 15. A small fraction of clonotypes appeared in both the CD4 and CD8 compartments, likely as a result of convergent recombination. After the booster, most clones that had expanded after primary vaccination were detected again (around 96% of CD4 and roughly 86% of CD8), suggesting broad maintenance of memory.

TCR cDNA was made using 5'RACE template switching, a step that added a universal primer site and unique molecular identifiers. Priming for cDNA synthesis came from both the TCR alpha and TCR beta constant segments. Library amplification used two PCR steps, and the second PCR step added sample barcodes and sequencing adapters. Sequencing of libraries was done on Illumina HiSeq 2500 (2x100 bp) or NovaSeq (2x150 bp). Per the source publication's procedure: Demultiplexing of reads and collapsing into UMI consensus sequences were performed with MIGEC, and V(D)J alignment was carried out with MiXCR. Using edgeR on replicate PBMC samples, clonotypes were called vaccine-responding if FDR was below 0.01 and the log2 fold change was above 5 up to day 15. Bulk clonotypes were assigned CD4 or CD8 identity according to which sequenced CD4 or CD8 repertoire held them at higher abundance. The public reads were quality trimmed at Q25 with fastp and then assembled into clones with MiXCR by TCRdb, keeping productive beta chains. Under each unique CDR3 protein, matching rows form one entry showing the most common genes and DNA. The V and J calls shown here were made by TCRdb, not taken from the authors' results. This sample holds about 550,000 distinct CDR3 sequences; under 25% were observed only once. The ten most abundant clones make up around 15% of the sample.

The sample's treatment or condition, from its label and the paper: live attenuated yellow fever vaccine strain. At each blood-draw timepoint, two biological replicates of bulk PBMCs were obtained. PBMCs were isolated from peripheral blood using a standard Ficoll-Paque protocol. TriZol was used to extract RNA from bulk PBMCs, CD4 and CD8 fractions, and dextramer-positive and dextramer-negative fractions. The junction carries 13 bases between V and J, which are trimmed by 6 bases and 8 bases respectively. Including the terminal cysteine and phenylalanine, the CDR3 comprises 12 residues. Only the CDR3 portion is preserved as DNA: 36 bases, with reading frame beginning at the first base. Reading the germline V gene gives CDR1 MDHEN and CDR2 SYDVKM.

This sequence originates from a man younger than 45 who received the YFV17D yellow fever vaccine. In this chain, TRBV28 is recombined with TRBJ1-2; the D segment cannot be called with confidence. The material sequenced was PBMCs, taken 15 days after the yellow fever booster vaccination. The sequence in DNA is TGTGCCAGCAGAAGAGCAGGTTCAGGCTACACCTTC. Translated, this is CASRRAGSGYTF.